The T cell receptor (beta chain) under discussion was sequenced for a study of T-cell reconstitution after alpha-beta-depleted transplantation in children. The authors prepared the TCRbeta library with unique molecular identifiers. TCRdb independently ran MiXCR on the PCR reads; one entry per CDR3 protein. This table holds nearly 550,000 distinct CDR3 sequences, about 16% found once. The germline V gene has CDR1 DFQATT and CDR2 SNEGSKA (reference sequence). This CDR3 has 13 amino acids. The sequence was collected from a human donor who donated a stem cell graft to a child with acute lymphoblastic leukemia. Source: PBMCs from the stem cell graft donor, taken from the stem cell graft. The chain carries TRBV20-1 and TRBJ2-1; D is perhaps TRBD2 (5 bases). Here the CDR3 reads CSTWGASYNEQFF. The CDR3 DNA reads as TGCAGCACCTGGGGAGCCTCCTACAATGAGCAGTTCTTC.